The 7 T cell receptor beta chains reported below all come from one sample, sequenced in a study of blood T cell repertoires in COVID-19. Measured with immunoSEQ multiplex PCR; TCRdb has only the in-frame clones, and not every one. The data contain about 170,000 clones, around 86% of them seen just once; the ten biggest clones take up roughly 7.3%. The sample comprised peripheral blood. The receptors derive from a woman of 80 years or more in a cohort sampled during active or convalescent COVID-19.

The CDR3, as DNA: TGTGCCAGCAGTGCCCCCACGGGCACAGATACGCAGTATTTT. It encodes CASSAPTGTDTQYF. The V and J genes are TRBV28 and TRBJ2-3; no clear D gene. Germline loops: CDR1 MDHEN, CDR2 SYDVKM. The ends were cut back, 5 bases at V and 1 base at J, with 10 bases in the middle. The CDR3 is 14 residues long.

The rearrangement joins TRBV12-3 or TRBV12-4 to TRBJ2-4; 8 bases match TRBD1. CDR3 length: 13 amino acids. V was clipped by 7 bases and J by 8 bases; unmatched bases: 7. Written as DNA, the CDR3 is TGTGCCAGCACTCTAGACAGGGGTCACATTCAGTACTTC. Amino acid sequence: CASTLDRGHIQYF.

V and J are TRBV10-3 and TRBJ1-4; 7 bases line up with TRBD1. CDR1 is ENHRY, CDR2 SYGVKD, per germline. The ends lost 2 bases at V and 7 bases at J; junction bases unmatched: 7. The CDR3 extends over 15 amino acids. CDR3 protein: CAISEGVTGFEKLFF. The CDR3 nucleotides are TGTGCCATCAGTGAGGGTGTGACAGGGTTTGAAAAACTGTTTTTT.

CDR3 loop: CASSLTSGYEQYV. The CDR3 DNA reads as TGTGCCAGCTCATTAACCAGCGGATACGAGCAGTACGTC. The genes are TRBV18 and TRBJ2-7; tentatively, D is TRBD2 (5 bases). V dropped 5 bases and J dropped 4 bases, with 12 bases sitting between them. This CDR3 has 13 residues. The V gene's germline CDR1 is KGHSH and CDR2 LQKENI.

The CDR3 loop reads CASSVTTGMNTEAFF. The CDR3 nucleotides are TGTGCCAGCAGTGTGACGACAGGGATGAACACTGAAGCTTTCTTT. This chain connects TRBV27 to TRBJ1-1; 7 positions agree with TRBD1. The V segment lost 5 bases and the J segment 0 bases; nucleotides outside the gene matches: 6. The germline gives CDR1 MNHEY, CDR2 SMNVEV (reference sequence). The CDR3 runs to 15 residues.

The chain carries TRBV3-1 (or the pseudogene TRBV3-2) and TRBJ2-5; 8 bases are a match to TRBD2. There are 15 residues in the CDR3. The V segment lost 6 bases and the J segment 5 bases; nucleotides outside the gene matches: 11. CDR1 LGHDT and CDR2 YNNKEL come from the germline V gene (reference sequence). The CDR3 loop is CASSPTLGGRETQYF. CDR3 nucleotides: TGTGCCAGCAGTCCCACTTTAGGCGGGAGGGAGACCCAGTACTTC.

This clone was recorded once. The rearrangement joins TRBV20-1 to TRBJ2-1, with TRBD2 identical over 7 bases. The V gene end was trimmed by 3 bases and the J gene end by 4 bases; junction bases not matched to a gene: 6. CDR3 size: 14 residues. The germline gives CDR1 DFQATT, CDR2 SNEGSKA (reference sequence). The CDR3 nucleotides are TGCAGTGCTAGTAACCCTAGCGGATACAATGAGCAGTTCTTC. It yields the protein CSASNPSGYNEQFF.